These 8 T cell receptor beta chains originate from one sample sequenced in a study of Graves' ophthalmopathy and Graves' hyperthyroidism. TCR beta CDR3 amplification used RNA transcripts. An initial RT-PCR round employing HTBI primers preceded a second-round multiplex PCR. One entry per CDR3 protein, called by TCRdb with MiXCR from the multiplex PCR reads. Of fewer than 350,000 distinct CDR3 sequences in the sample, under 20% are singletons; the top ten hold over 9%. Source material: peripheral blood. The receptors come from an adult man with Graves' ophthalmopathy.

This clonotype was detected many times. One end of the junction is discordant with germline, which a read error may explain. The chain carries TRBV6-2 or TRBV6-3 and TRBJ2-2; 8 positions match TRBD1. Germline CDR1 and CDR2: MNHEY and SVGEGT. The CDR3 is 15 amino acids. CDR3 nucleotides: TGTGCCAGCAGCTGGACAGGGCGGAACACGGGGGAGCTGTTTTTT. Translation gives CASSWTGRNTGELFF.

This clonotype was counted ten times or more. V and J are TRBV11-1 and TRBJ1-1; no reliable D call. V was trimmed by 7 bases and J by 1 base, leaving 10 bases between them. This CDR3 comprises 13 residues. Germline CDR1 and CDR2: SGHAT and FQDESV (reference sequence). The DNA of the CDR3 is TGTGCCAGCACCGTCACCGCGAACACTGAAGCTTTCTTT. This encodes CASTVTANTEAFF.

At least ten counts were recorded for this clonotype. The chain combines TRBV20-1 with TRBJ2-2; 8 nucleotides match TRBD2. This CDR3 comprises 14 residues. Unmatched junction bases numbered 6, after V lost 5 bases and J lost 4 bases. Germline V gives CDR1 DFQATT, CDR2 SNEGSKA (reference sequence). CDR3: CSAFPAGATGELFF. The CDR3 nucleotides are TGCAGTGCTTTCCCAGCGGGAGCCACCGGGGAGCTGTTTTTT.

This clonotype was seen at least ten times. The CDR3 sequence is CASSLEAAAYEQYF. The CDR3 DNA reads as TGTGCCAGCAGCTTAGAGGCCGCGGCCTACGAGCAGTACTTC. The gene calls are TRBV7-6 and TRBJ2-7; no clear D gene. The CDR3 is 14 amino acids. Trimming cost V 1 base and J 2 bases, with 9 bases left between them. Germline CDR1 reads SGHVS; CDR2 reads FNYEAQ. Full variable domain (missing parts from reference TRBV7-6 and TRBJ2-7): GAGVSQSPRYKVTKRGQDVALRCDPISGHVSLYWYRQALGQGPEFLTYFNYEAQQDKSGLPNDRFSAERPEGSISTLTIQRTEQRDSAMYRCASSLEAAAYEQYFGPGTRLTVT.

This clonotype was found once. V and J are TRBV6-1 and TRBJ1-1; perhaps TRBD1 as D (6 bases). The ends were cut back, 2 bases at V and 5 bases at J, with 18 bases in the middle. CDR1 is MNHNS and CDR2 is SASEGT in the germline V gene. The CDR3 has 16 amino acids. DNA of the CDR3: TGTGCCAGCAGTGAAATGCCGGGGGGGCGGGATACTGAAGCTTTCTTT. Its translation: CASSEMPGGRDTEAFF.

This clonotype was recorded at least ten times. The rearrangement uses TRBV7-2 and TRBJ2-5; 7 bases align to TRBD1. The V segment lost 0 bases and the J segment 5 bases; nucleotides outside the gene matches: 6. The CDR3 has 15 amino acids. Germline V gene data show CDR1 as SGHTA and CDR2 as FQGNSA. Here the CDR3 DNA reads TGTGCCAGCAGCTTAGCGCTGGCAGGGGGTGAGACCCAGTACTTC. Its translation is CASSLALAGGETQYF.

The table lists this clonotype with many counts. This chain connects TRBV19 to TRBJ2-2, with 9 nucleotides matching TRBD1. CDR1 and CDR2 (germline): LNHDA, SQIVND (reference sequence). V shed 5 bases and J 5 bases; nucleotides not matched to a gene: 9. The CDR3 length is 16 residues. The CDR3 reads CASSLNRGRGTGELFF. In DNA form, the CDR3 reads TGTGCCAGTAGTCTCAACAGGGGGCGCGGGACCGGGGAGCTGTTTTTT.

This clonotype has ten or more counts. The chain has TRBV2 and TRBJ2-7, with 7 nucleotides matching TRBD2. From germline, CDR1 is SNHLY and CDR2 FYNNEI. There are 14 residues in the CDR3. V dropped 4 bases and J dropped 5; count of bases not matched to a gene: 8. The CDR3 DNA reads as TGTGCCAGCAGTGTACGCGGGAGTTACAACGAGCAGTACTTC. Residues: CASSVRGSYNEQYF. The full variable domain, with the rest looked up from reference TRBV2 and TRBJ2-7, is EPEVTQTPSHQVTQMGQEVILRCVPISNHLYFYWYRQILGQKVEFLVSFYNNEISEKSEIFDDQFSVERPDGSNFTLKIRSTKLEDSAMYFCASSVRGSYNEQYFGPGTRLTVT.